This TCR beta chain appears in the sequencing data of a study of shared clonotypes between healthy human individuals. Sequenced by immunoSEQ multiplex PCR; TCRdb stores in-frame clones only, minus some. The table includes about 2 million clones, less than 95% detected once. Comment on this clone: The same CDR3 also results from other DNA sequences found in this sample.

CDR1 and CDR2 (germline): LGHNA, YSLEER. The CDR3 loop spans 14 amino acids. Germline trimming cut 1 base from V and 4 bases from J; bases unmatched to any gene: 4. Naive CD8 cells were CD45RO-negative, positively selected for CCR7, excluding terminally differentiated effector memory CD45RA+ cells. Sequenced sample: naive CD8+ T cells sorted from blood. J is TRBJ2-7 and V is TRBV4-3, with 7 bases identical to TRBD1. The clonotype was recovered from a man younger than 35 in good health. For the CDR3, the DNA is TGCGCCAGCAGCCAAGGTAGGGGGCGGTACGAGCAGTACTTC. Amino acid sequence: CASSQGRGRYEQYF.